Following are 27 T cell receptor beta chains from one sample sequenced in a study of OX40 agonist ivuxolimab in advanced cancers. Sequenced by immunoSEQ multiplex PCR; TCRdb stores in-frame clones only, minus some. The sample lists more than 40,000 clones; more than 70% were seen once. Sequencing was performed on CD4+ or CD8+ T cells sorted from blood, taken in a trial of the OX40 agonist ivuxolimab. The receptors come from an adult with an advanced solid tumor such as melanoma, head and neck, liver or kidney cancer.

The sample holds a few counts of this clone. The CDR3 loop reads CATQGDGNQPQHF. In nucleotides, the CDR3 is TGTGCCACCCAAGGGGACGGCAATCAGCCCCAGCATTTT. This chain connects TRBV18 to TRBJ1-5, with D possibly TRBD1 on 5 matching bases. The CDR3 contains 13 residues. V shed 10 bases and J shed 2 bases, with 12 bases lying between them. Germline V gene lookup returns CDR1 KGHSH and CDR2 LQKENI.

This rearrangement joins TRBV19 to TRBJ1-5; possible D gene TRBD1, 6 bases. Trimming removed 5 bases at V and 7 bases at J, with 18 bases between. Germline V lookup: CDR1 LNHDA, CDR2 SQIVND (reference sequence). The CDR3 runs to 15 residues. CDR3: CASSSGGGRGQPQHF. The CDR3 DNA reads TGTGCCAGTAGTTCCGGGGGGGGCAGGGGACAGCCCCAGCATTTT.

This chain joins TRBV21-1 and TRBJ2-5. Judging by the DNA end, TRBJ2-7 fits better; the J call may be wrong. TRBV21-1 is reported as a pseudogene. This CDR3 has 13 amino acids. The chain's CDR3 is CASSTMAGYEQYF. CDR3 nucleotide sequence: TGTGCCAGCAGCACCATGGCCGGCTACGAGCAGTACTTC.

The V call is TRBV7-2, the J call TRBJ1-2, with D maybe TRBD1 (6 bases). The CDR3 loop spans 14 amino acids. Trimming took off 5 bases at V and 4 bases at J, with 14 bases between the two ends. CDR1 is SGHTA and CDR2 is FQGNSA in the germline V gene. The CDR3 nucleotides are TGTGCCAGCAGCCCTACCGGGACAAGCTATGGCTACACCTTC. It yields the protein CASSPTGTSYGYTF.

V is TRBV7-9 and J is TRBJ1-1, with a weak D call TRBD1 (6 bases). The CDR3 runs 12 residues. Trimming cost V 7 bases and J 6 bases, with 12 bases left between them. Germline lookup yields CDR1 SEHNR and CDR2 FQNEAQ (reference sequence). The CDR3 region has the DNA TGTGCCAGCACCGGGGGCGTCTCTGAAGCTTTCTTT. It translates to CASTGGVSEAFF.

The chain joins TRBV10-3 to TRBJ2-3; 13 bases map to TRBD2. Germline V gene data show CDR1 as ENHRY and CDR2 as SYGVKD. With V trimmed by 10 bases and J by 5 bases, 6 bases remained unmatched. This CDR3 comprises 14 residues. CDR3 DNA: TGTGCCAGTAGGACTAGCGGGAGTCAAGATACGCAGTATTTT. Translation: CASRTSGSQDTQYF.

The CDR3 DNA is TGTGCCAGCAGCTTACCAAGAGTTGTGAAGACCCAGTACTTC. This sequence encodes CASSLPRVVKTQYF. The genes are TRBV11-2 and TRBJ2-5; unclear D gene. Germline V gene data show CDR1 as SGHAT and CDR2 as FQNNGV. There are 14 residues in the CDR3. The V and J ends lost 2 bases and 6 bases respectively, with 13 bases between them.

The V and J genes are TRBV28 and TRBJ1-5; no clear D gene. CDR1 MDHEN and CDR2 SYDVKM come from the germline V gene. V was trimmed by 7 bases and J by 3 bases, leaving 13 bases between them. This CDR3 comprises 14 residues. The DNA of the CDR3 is TGTGCCAGCATCTCCCTCCGGGACAATCAGCCCCAGCATTTT. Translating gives CASISLRDNQPQHF.

CDR3 sequence (DNA): TGTGCCAGCAGCTTCAAGGAAGAGACCCAGTACTTC. Translated, it gives CASSFKEETQYF. The V and J genes are TRBV5-6 and TRBJ2-5; no firm D call. The CDR3 covers 12 residues. Trimming removed 2 bases from V and 3 bases from J, with 5 bases in between. Germline loops: CDR1 SGHDT, CDR2 YYEEEE.

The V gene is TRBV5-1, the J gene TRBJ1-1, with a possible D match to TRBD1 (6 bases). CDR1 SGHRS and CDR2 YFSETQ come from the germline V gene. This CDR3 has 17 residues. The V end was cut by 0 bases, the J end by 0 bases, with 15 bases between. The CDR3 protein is CASSLAGQGYLNTEAFF. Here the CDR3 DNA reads TGCGCCAGCAGCTTGGCAGGCCAGGGGTATTTGAACACTGAAGCTTTCTTT.

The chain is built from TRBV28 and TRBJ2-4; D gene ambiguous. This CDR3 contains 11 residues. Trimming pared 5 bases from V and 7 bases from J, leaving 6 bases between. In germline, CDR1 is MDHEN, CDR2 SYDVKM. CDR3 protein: CASSSGNIQYF. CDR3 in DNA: TGTGCCAGCAGTAGTGGTAACATTCAGTACTTC.

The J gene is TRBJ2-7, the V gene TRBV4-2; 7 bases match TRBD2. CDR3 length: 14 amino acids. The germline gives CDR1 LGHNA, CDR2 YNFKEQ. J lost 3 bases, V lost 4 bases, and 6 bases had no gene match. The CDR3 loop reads CASSLPGTNYEQYF. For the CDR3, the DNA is TGTGCCAGCAGCCTTCCCGGGACTAACTACGAGCAGTACTTC.

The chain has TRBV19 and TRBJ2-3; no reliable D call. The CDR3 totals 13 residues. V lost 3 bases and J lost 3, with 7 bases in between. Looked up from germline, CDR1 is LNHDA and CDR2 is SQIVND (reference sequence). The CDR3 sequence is CASSIWGTDTQYF. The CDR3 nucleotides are TGTGCCAGTAGTATCTGGGGAACAGATACGCAGTATTTT.

The CDR3 spells CAWTSGSSYNEQFF. The CDR3 coding sequence is TGTGCCTGGACGAGCGGGAGCTCCTACAATGAGCAGTTCTTC. The chain uses TRBV30 and TRBJ2-1; 8 bases agree with TRBD2. This CDR3 region has 14 residues. V trimming: 4 bases; J trimming: 0 bases; junction bases outside the gene matches: 2. The germline V gene has CDR1 GTSNPN and CDR2 SVGIG (reference sequence).

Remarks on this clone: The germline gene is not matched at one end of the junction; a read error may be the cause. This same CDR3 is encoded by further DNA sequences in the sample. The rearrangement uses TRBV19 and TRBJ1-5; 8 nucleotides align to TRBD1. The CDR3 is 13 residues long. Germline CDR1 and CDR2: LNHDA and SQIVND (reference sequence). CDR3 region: CASRDRINQPQHF. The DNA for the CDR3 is TGTGCCAGTCGGGACAGGATCAATCAGCCCCAACATTTT.

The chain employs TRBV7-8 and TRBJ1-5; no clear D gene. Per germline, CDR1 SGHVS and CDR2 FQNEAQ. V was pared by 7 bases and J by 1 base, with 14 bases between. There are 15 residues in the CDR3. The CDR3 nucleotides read TGTGCCAGCACCAAGGATTCGACGAGCAATCAGCCCCAGCATTTT. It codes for CASTKDSTSNQPQHF.

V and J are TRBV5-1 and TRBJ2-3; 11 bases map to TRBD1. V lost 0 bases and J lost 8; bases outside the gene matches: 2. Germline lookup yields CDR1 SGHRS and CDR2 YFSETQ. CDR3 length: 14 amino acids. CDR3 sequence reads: CASSLGGTGGTQYF. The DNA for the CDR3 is TGCGCCAGCAGCTTGGGCGGGACAGGGGGTACGCAGTATTTT.

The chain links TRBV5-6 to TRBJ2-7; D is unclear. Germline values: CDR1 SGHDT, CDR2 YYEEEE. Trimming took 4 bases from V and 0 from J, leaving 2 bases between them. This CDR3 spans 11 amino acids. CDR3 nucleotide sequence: TGTGCCAGCAGCGTCTCCTACGAGCAGTACTTC. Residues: CASSVSYEQYF.

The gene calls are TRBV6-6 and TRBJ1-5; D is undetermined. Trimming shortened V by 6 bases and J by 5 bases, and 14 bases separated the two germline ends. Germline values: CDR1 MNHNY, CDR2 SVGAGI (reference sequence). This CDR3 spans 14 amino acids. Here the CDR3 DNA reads TGTGCCAGCAGAGAAGGGAGGGAGGATCAGCCCCAGCATTTT. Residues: CASREGREDQPQHF.

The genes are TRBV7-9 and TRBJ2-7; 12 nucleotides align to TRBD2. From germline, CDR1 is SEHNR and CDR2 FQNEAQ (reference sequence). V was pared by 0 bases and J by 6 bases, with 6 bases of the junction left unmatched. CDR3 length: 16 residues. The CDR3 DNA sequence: TGTGCCAGCAGCTTAGCGAGGACTAGCGGGATCGGCGAGCAGTACTTC. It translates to CASSLARTSGIGEQYF.

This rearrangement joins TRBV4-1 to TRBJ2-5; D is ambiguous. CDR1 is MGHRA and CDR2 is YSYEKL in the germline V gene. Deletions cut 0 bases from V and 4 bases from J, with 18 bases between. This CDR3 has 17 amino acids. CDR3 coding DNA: TGCGCCAGCAGCCAAGAACGGGCCCTAGTGGGCTCAGAGACCCAGTACTTC. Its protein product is CASSQERALVGSETQYF.

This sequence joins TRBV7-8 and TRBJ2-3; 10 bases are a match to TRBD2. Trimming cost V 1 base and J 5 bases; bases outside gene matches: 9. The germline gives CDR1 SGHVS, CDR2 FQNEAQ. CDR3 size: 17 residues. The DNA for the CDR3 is TGTGCCAGCAGCTTAGGTCGCCTAGCGGGAGCAAAAGATACGCAGTATTTT. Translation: CASSLGRLAGAKDTQYF.

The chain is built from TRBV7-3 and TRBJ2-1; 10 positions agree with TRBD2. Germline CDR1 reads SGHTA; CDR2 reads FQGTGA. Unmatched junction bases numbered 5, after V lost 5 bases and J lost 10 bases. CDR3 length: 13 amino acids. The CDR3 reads CASSARGLAEQFF. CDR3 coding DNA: TGTGCCAGCAGCGCTAGGGGACTAGCGGAGCAGTTCTTC.

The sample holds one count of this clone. CDR3 DNA: TGTGCCAGCAGCCGAGAGGCTCGCGGGGCTACAATGGGGGAGCAGTTCTTC. Its translation is CASSREARGATMGEQFF. The V call is TRBV4-2, the J call TRBJ2-1, with D tentatively TRBD2 (6 bases). Trimming took off 4 bases at V and 10 bases at J, with 26 bases between the two ends. Germline V gives CDR1 LGHNA, CDR2 YNFKEQ. The CDR3 runs 17 residues.

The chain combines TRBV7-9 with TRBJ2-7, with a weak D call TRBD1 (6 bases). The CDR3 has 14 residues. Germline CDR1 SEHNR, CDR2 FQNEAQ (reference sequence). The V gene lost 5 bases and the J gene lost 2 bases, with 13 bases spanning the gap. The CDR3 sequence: CASSAWGPAYEQYF. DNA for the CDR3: TGTGCCAGCAGCGCGTGGGGGCCAGCCTACGAGCAGTACTTC. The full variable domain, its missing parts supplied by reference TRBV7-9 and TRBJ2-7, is DTGVSQNPRHKITKRGQNVTFRCDPISEHNRLYWYRQTLGQGPEFLTYFQNEAQLEKSRLLSDRFSAERPKGSFSTLEIQRTEQGDSAMYLCASSAWGPAYEQYFGPGTRLTVT.

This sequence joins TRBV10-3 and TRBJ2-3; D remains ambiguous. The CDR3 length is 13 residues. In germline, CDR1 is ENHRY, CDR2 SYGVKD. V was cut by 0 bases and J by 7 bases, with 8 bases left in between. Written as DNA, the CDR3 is TGTGCCATCAGTGAGTCGGGTGGGAATACGCAGTATTTT. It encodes CAISESGGNTQYF.

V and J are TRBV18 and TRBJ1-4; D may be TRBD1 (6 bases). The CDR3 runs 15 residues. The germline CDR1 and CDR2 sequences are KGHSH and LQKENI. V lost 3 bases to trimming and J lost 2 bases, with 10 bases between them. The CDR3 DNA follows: TGTGCCAGCTCACCCGGGACACTCACTAATGAAAAACTGTTTTTT. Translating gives CASSPGTLTNEKLFF.